Sequencing of this T cell receptor beta chain was carried out in a study of blood T cell repertoires in COVID-19. At the level of the study: Samples representing acute and convalescent COVID-19 were sourced from the United States, Italy and Spain. Nucleic acid was either cDNA or gDNA, and it came from T cells, B-cell-depleted T cells, or PBMCs.

The germline V and J ends were trimmed by 1 base and 3 bases, with 13 bases remaining between them. The CDR3 consists of 15 residues. Looked up from germline, CDR1 is LGHNA and CDR2 is YSLEER. The assay was immunoSEQ multiplex PCR, and TCRdb's table has in-frame clones only and misses some. Of a few hundred thousand clones in the sample, approximately 93% were seen once. Individuals drawn from around 25 US areas were about 18 to 95 years old. Cohort assignment relied on participant-reported clinical history. This sequence originates from a woman in her forties who had been exposed to COVID-19. The gene calls are TRBV4-3 and TRBJ2-7, with D possibly matching TRBD1 (5 bases). Sequencing used PBMCs or T cells enriched from blood (not recorded which). CDR3 residues: CASSQAHLDSYEQYF. The CDR3 bases are TGCGCCAGCAGCCAAGCCCACCTCGACAGCTACGAGCAGTACTTC.